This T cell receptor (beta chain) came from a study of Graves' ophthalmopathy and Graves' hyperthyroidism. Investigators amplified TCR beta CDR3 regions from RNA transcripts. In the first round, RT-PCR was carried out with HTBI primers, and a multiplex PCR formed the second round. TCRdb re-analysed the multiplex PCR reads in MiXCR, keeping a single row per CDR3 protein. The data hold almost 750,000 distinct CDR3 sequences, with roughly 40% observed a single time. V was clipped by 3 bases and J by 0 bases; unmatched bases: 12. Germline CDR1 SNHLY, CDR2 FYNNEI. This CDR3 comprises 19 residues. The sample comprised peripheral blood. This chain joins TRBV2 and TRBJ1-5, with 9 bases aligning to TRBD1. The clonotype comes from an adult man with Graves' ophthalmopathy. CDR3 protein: CASSDPGQGGVLSNQPQHF. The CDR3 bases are TGTGCCAGCAGTGACCCGGGACAGGGTGGGGTCCTTAGCAATCAGCCCCAGCATTTT.